A few counts support the clone carrying this T cell receptor (beta chain). Its specificity is unknown. The CDR3 runs to 15 residues. The junction had 4 bases not matched to a gene; V was cut back by 1 base and J by 3 bases. Looked up from germline, CDR1 is MGHRA and CDR2 is YSYEKL. Time point of the sample: newly diagnosed GD, antithyroid drugs for less than 3 months. After RNA was extracted from PBMCs, the TCR library was made from it. The patients included were those that came from an endocrinology department in Xi'an, China. This record belongs to a study of regulatory T cells in long-lasting Graves disease. Points from the study as a whole: The analysis examined peripheral blood only and excluded thyroid tissue.

In building TCR beta libraries, iRepertoire HTBI primers were used together with Arm-PCR of CDR3 regions. TCRdb processed the multiplex PCR reads anew with MiXCR; each CDR3 protein has one entry. The repertoire holds roughly 420,000 distinct CDR3 sequences, with 15% to 18% as singletons. This sequence originates from a female donor with Graves disease. The sample was peripheral blood mononuclear cells (PBMCs), taken at new diagnosis, from a patient treated with antithyroid drugs. The rearrangement uses TRBV4-1 and TRBJ1-2, with 8 bases fitting TRBD1. The CDR3 here is CASSQGRGRDYGYTF. The CDR3 DNA reads TGCGCCAGCAGCCAAGGCAGGGGGCGCGACTATGGCTACACCTTC.